This T cell receptor (beta chain) was obtained from a study of blood T cells in healthy people across ages. PCR was performed a second time for about 7 to 12 cycles using a sample-barcoded 5' primer and a J-beta primer mix. Each cDNA molecule, via a template-switch adaptor with 12 random nucleotides, was tagged. TCRdb passed the 5' RACE reads through MiXCR, listing each CDR3 protein once. The repertoire holds around 650,000 distinct CDR3 sequences, around 38% seen once, with around 32% in the top ten. The ends lost 7 bases at V and 4 bases at J; junction bases unmatched: 2. The CDR3 is made up of 14 amino acids. From germline, CDR1 is ENHRY and CDR2 SYGVKD. Findings and caveats of the study: Those diversity estimates obtained from one million T cells were thought to be underestimates. Nothing was known about donor CMV status, and this possibly confounded expanded clonotype changes. It was the long-lived donors that had more naive CD4+ cells and higher diversity than aged donors.

A remark on this clonotype: Its antigen is currently unknown.

The TCR comes from a man aged 80 or over in good health. The rearrangement links TRBV10-3 to TRBJ2-2, with TRBD1 matching 11 bases. The sequenced material came from blood. The CDR3 sequence: CAITGTGGTGELFF. For the CDR3, the DNA is TGTGCCATCACCGGGACAGGGGGCACCGGGGAGCTGTTTTTT.